The rows below give T cell receptor beta chains drawn from one sample of a study of cytomegalovirus exposure and HLA in healthy donors. Assay used: immunoSEQ multiplex PCR; TCRdb lists only in-frame clones, some missing. Of about 140,000 clones listed, less than 80% are singletons. The sequencing sample was made of PBMCs. The source of these receptors is a woman aged 50 to 60 in good health and CMV-seropositive. Both conserved end residues are part of each CDR3. The D gene is left open where the match is weak. Size tells how often a clone was seen (once, few, many) or the class of an expanded clone, and some rows leave it out.

size | D | J | V | DNA | CDR3
. | TRBD1 | TRBJ1-5 | TRBV27 | TGTGCCAGCAGTTGGGACAGTAGGGTTCAGCCCCAGCATTTT | CASSWDSRVQPQHF
. | TRBD2 | TRBJ2-3 | TRBV5-4 | TGTGCCAGCAGCTTGGGCGGGGGGGCTGGTAAGGATACGCAGTATTTT | CASSLGGGAGKDTQYF
. | . | TRBJ1-2 | TRBV18 | TGTGCCAGCTCACCCACCGGAGGGACCTACACCTTC | CASSPTGGTYTF
. | . | TRBJ2-7 | TRBV28 | TGTGCCAGCAGCCGACGGGCAGGACTTTACGAGCAGTACTTC | CASSRRAGLYEQYF
. | TRBD1 | TRBJ2-1 | TRBV6-1 | TGTGCCAGCAAGGTGGACAGGGGGCGAAATGAGCAGTTCTTC | CASKVDRGRNEQFF
once | . | TRBJ1-6 | TRBV7-8 | TGTGCCAGCAGCCCACAGGGCGGCTCCTATAATTCACCCCTCCACTTT | CASSPQGGSYNSPLHF
. | . | TRBJ2-5 | TRBV7-9 | TGTGCCAACAGCGTCCAGGCCGGTATGGAGACCCAGTACTTC | CANSVQAGMETQYF
. | . | TRBJ1-5 | TRBV6-4 | TGTGCCAGCAGTGACTCATTTGGGGGGGATCAGCCCCAGCATTTT | CASSDSFGGDQPQHF
. | TRBD1 | TRBJ1-1 | TRBV5-4 | TGTGCCAGCAGCCAACAGGGGATTGGCACTGAAGCTTTCTTT | CASSQQGIGTEAFF
. | TRBD1 | TRBJ1-1 | TRBV6-1 | TGTGCCAGCAGTGAAGGAGTCGTGGTTCGCGACAGGGGCACTGAAGCTTTCTTT | CASSEGVVVRDRGTEAFF
many | . | TRBJ2-7 | TRBV5-1 | TGCGCCAGCAGCTTGGTAGGAGGCTCCCCTTGGAGCTCCTACGAGCAGTACTTC | CASSLVGGSPWSSYEQYF
. | . | TRBJ2-1 | TRBV11-2 | TGTGCCAGCAGCGGAGGGGTCCTCCCCCTGGGCGGTGAGCAGTTCTTC | CASSGGVLPLGGEQFF
. | TRBD2 | TRBJ2-1 | TRBV7-9 | TGTGCCAGCAGCTTCCTAGCGGTTAGCTCCTACAATGAGCAGTTCTTC | CASSFLAVSSYNEQFF
. | TRBD1 | TRBJ1-1 | TRBV7-6 | TGTGCCAGCAGCTTAGATCTGGCAGGGGGCCTGAACACTGAAGCTTTCTTT | CASSLDLAGGLNTEAFF
. | . | TRBJ1-2 | TRBV5-1 | TGCGCCAGCAGCTGGGGCACTACGGACTATGGCTACACCTTC | CASSWGTTDYGYTF
once | TRBD2 | TRBJ2-1 | TRBV7-3 | TGTGCCAGCAGCTTGGCGGGGGGGCGTTTCAATGAGCAGTTCTTC | CASSLAGGRFNEQFF